This TCR beta chain was identified during a study of patients and donors after allogeneic stem cell transplantation (dated by TCRdb to 2018 to 2020). Receptor amplification or capture employed RT-PCR. TCRdb records NextSeq 550 as the sequencer. The public sequencing data were trimmed at Q25 with fastp and processed into clonotypes with MiXCR by TCRdb, which kept only in-frame beta chains. All rows with the same CDR3 protein become a single entry with the most common DNA and genes. This sample lists 900,000 to 1,000,000 distinct CDR3 sequences; approximately 18% were detected once. Together, the top ten hold 5% to 6.5% of the sample. Remarks on this clonotype: Its target antigen remains unknown. No much larger clone exists at a distance of one base, and base qualities are not known.

Via the germline V gene, CDR1 is MNHEY and CDR2 SVGEGT. Reading from cysteine to phenylalanine, the CDR3 counts 10 amino acids. The DNA shown is the 30-base CDR3, in frame from base 1. At the junction V is shortened by 8 bases and J by 7 bases, with 9 bases in between. The V and J genes are TRBV6-2 or TRBV6-3 and TRBJ2-7; there is no confident call for the D gene. The receptor's source is a human donor who was either an allogeneic HSCT recipient or a stem cell or donor lymphocyte infusion donor (not recorded which). It is not recorded whose cells these are; they may come from a transplant donor. Material for sequencing was blood, either unsorted or a sorted T cell fraction (not recorded which). Read as DNA, the sequence is TGTGCCAGCGTTTGGGAAGAGCAGTACTTC. The translation is CASVWEEQYF.